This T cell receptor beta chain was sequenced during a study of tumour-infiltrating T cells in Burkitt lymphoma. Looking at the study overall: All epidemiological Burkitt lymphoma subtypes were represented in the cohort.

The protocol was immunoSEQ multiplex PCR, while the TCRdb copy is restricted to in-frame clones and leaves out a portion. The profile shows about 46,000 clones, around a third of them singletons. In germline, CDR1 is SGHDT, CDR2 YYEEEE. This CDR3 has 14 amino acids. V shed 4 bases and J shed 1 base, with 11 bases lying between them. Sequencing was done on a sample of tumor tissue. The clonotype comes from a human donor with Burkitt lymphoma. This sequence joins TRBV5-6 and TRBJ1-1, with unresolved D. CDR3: CASSRVNRNTEAFF. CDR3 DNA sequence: TGTGCCAGCAGCCGTGTAAACAGGAACACTGAAGCTTTCTTT. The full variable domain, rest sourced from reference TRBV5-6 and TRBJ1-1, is DAGVTQSPTHLIKTRGQQVTLRCSPKSGHDTVSWYQQALGQGPQFIFQYYEEEERQRGNFPDRFSGHQFPNYSSELNVNALLLGDSALYLCASSRVNRNTEAFFGQGTRLTVV.